One sample yielded the 25 T cell receptor beta chains listed below, sequenced in a study of shared clonotypes between healthy human individuals. In the naive CD8 group, cells lacked CD45RO and were positively selected for CCR7, so terminally differentiated effector memory CD45RA+ cells were left out. TCRdb's copy holds only in-frame clones and misses some; the assay was immunoSEQ multiplex PCR. Among 2 million or so clones listed, roughly 94% were seen once. The sequenced material came from naive CD8+ T cells sorted from blood. These receptors were taken from a man in his late teens or twenties in good health.

This clone was seen more than once but under ten times. The chain uses TRBV5-1 and TRBJ2-7; tentative D call: TRBD1 (6 bases). Germline CDR1 is SGHRS and CDR2 is YFSETQ. V was trimmed by 0 bases and J by 5 bases, leaving 6 bases between them. CDR3 size: 12 residues. The CDR3 DNA follows: TGCGCCAGCAGCTTGGACAGGGACGAGCAGTACTTC. It specifies CASSLDRDEQYF. The full variable domain, its missing parts supplied by reference TRBV5-1 and TRBJ2-7, is KAGVTQTPRYLIKTRGQQVTLSCSPISGHRSVSWYQQTPGQGLQFLFEYFSETQRNKGNFPGRFSGRQFSNSRSEMNVSTLELGDSALYLCASSLDRDEQYFGPGTRLTVT.

The chain carries TRBV10-1 and TRBJ2-2; maybe TRBD1 (6 bases). V lost 1 base, J lost 6 bases, and 12 bases lay in between. CDR1 is WNHNN, CDR2 SYGVQD, per germline (reference sequence). The CDR3 covers 15 residues. CDR3 amino acids: CASSEYRDMSGELFF. DNA for the CDR3: TGCGCCAGCAGTGAGTACCGGGACATGTCCGGGGAGCTGTTTTTT.

CDR3 nucleotide sequence: TGTGCCAGCACCAACGAGTGGACTAGCGTCGGCAATGAGCAGTTCTTC. It specifies CASTNEWTSVGNEQFF. The V and J genes are TRBV2 and TRBJ2-1; 9 nucleotides agree with TRBD2. The CDR3 extends over 16 amino acids. Germline V CDR1 and CDR2: SNHLY, FYNNEI. Trimming cost V 7 bases and J 6 bases; bases outside gene matches: 13.

The chain uses TRBV14 and TRBJ1-2, with D hard to call. From germline, CDR1 is SGHDN and CDR2 FVKESK. The V and J ends lost 0 bases and 5 bases respectively, with 10 bases between them. This CDR3 spans 14 amino acids. CDR3 in amino acids: CASSQDRPAYGYTF. For the CDR3, the DNA is TGTGCCAGCAGCCAAGATCGGCCAGCTTATGGCTACACCTTC. Full variable domain (missing parts from reference TRBV14 and TRBJ1-2): EAGVTQFPSHSVIEKGQTVTLRCDPISGHDNLYWYRRVMGKEIKFLLHFVKESKQDESGMPNNRFLAERTGGTYSTLKVQPAELEDSGVYFCASSQDRPAYGYTFGSGTRLTVV.

The chain has TRBV7-8 and TRBJ2-5, with TRBD1 matching 7 bases. Germline lookup yields CDR1 SGHVS and CDR2 FQNEAQ. V lost 0 bases to trimming and J lost 2 bases; unmatched junction nucleotides: 9. The CDR3 totals 17 residues. The CDR3 here is CASSLAFVGTAQETQYF. The CDR3 DNA is TGTGCCAGCAGCTTAGCGTTTGTAGGGACAGCACAAGAGACCCAGTACTTC.

The J gene is TRBJ2-1, the V gene TRBV7-9, with 10 bases that match TRBD1. The CDR3 length is 16 residues. V was pared by 3 bases and J by 0 bases, with 2 bases of the junction left unmatched. The V gene's germline CDR1 is SEHNR and CDR2 FQNEAQ (reference sequence). The CDR3 DNA reads TGTGCCAGCAGCTTGTGGACAGGGGGCTCCTACAATGAGCAGTTCTTC. Translation: CASSLWTGGSYNEQFF.

The chain links TRBV7-9 to TRBJ2-5; either TRBD1 or TRBD2 may fit D (5 bases each). Looked up from germline, CDR1 is SEHNR and CDR2 is FQNEAQ (reference sequence). Trimming pared 3 bases from V and 3 bases from J, leaving 17 bases between. The CDR3 has 16 amino acids. The CDR3 reads CASSFPAGTVKETQYF. As DNA, the CDR3 is TGTGCCAGCAGCTTTCCTGCCGGGACGGTGAAAGAGACCCAGTACTTC. Using reference TRBV7-9 and TRBJ2-5 for the parts outside the CDR3, the full variable domain is DTGVSQNPRHKITKRGQNVTFRCDPISEHNRLYWYRQTLGQGPEFLTYFQNEAQLEKSRLLSDRFSAERPKGSFSTLEIQRTEQGDSAMYLCASSFPAGTVKETQYFGPGTRLLVL.

The chain employs TRBV27 and TRBJ1-5; D is unclear. V was shortened by 5 bases and J by 0 bases, with 14 bases between the two germline ends. Germline V gene sequence: CDR1 MNHEY, CDR2 SMNVEV (reference sequence). The CDR3 loop spans 16 amino acids. CDR3 bases: TGTGCCAGCAGTCCTTCGGAAGGTTATAGCAATCAGCCCCAGCATTTT. Protein sequence: CASSPSEGYSNQPQHF.

As to this clone: Other DNA sequences in this specimen translate into the identical CDR3. This chain links TRBV7-8 with TRBJ2-3; D not resolved. Between the trimmed V and J ends, which lost 1 base and 4 bases, there was a span of 3 bases. Germline V gene sequence: CDR1 SGHVS, CDR2 FQNEAQ. The CDR3 runs 12 residues. CDR3 DNA: TGTGCCAGCAGCTTAGGTGCAGATACGCAGTATTTT. Protein: CASSLGADTQYF.

V usage is TRBV2 and J usage is TRBJ2-1, with 11 positions matching TRBD1. Germline V lookup: CDR1 SNHLY, CDR2 FYNNEI. V shed 4 bases and J 7 bases; nucleotides not matched to a gene: 3. This CDR3 has 14 residues. The CDR3 DNA reads as TGTGCCAGCAGTGCTGGGACAGGGGGGAATGAGCAGTTCTTC. This translates into CASSAGTGGNEQFF.

Note on this clone: The same CDR3 also results from other DNA sequences found in this sample. CDR3 nucleotides: TGTGCCAGCAGTTTAAGGACAGCCTACGAGCAGTACTTC. It translates to CASSLRTAYEQYF. This sequence joins TRBV28 and TRBJ2-7; possibly TRBD1 for D (6 bases). V was pared by 2 bases and J by 2 bases, with 7 bases between. Germline V gene data show CDR1 as MDHEN and CDR2 as SYDVKM. This CDR3 is 13 amino acids long.

With respect to this clone: Other DNA sequences of this sample code for an identical CDR3. The chain is built from TRBV6-5 and TRBJ2-7; 11 positions agree with TRBD2. In germline, CDR1 is MNHEY, CDR2 SVGAGI. Germline trimming cut 6 bases from V and 5 bases from J; bases unmatched to any gene: 6. CDR3 length: 14 amino acids. The chain's CDR3 is CASSLAGGPDEQYF. The CDR3 DNA follows: TGTGCCAGCAGCTTAGCGGGAGGGCCCGACGAGCAGTACTTC.

The chain is built from TRBV4-1 and TRBJ2-5; D not resolved. Germline lookup yields CDR1 MGHRA and CDR2 YSYEKL. The CDR3 loop spans 14 amino acids. V lost 4 bases, J lost 7 bases, and 16 bases lay in between. CDR3 coding DNA: TGCGCCAGCAGCCCGATTTTGGTCGACGGGACCCAGTACTTC. Its translation: CASSPILVDGTQYF.

This rearrangement joins TRBV29-1 to TRBJ2-3, with 8 bases identical to TRBD1. Germline V gives CDR1 SQVTM, CDR2 ANQGSEA. The CDR3 extends over 14 amino acids. J lost 0 bases, V lost 6 bases, and 5 bases had no gene match. The CDR3 bases are TGCAGCGTCGCGGGACAGGTTAGCACAGATACGCAGTATTTT. Translation: CSVAGQVSTDTQYF.

This sequence joins TRBV7-6 and TRBJ2-2, with 10 nucleotides matching TRBD1. Trimming at V came to 2 bases and at J to 5 bases, leaving 8 bases not matched to a gene. The germline V gene encodes CDR1 SGHVS and CDR2 FNYEAQ. The CDR3 consists of 17 residues. In DNA, the CDR3 is TGTGCCAGCAGCTTAAATCCGGGACAGGGGTTTACCGGGGAGCTGTTTTTT. Translation: CASSLNPGQGFTGELFF.

This clone was seen only once. The chain joins TRBV29-1 to TRBJ2-7; 9 positions agree with TRBD1. The length of the CDR3 is 15 residues. V was pared by 5 bases and J by 5 bases, with 13 bases of the junction left unmatched. Germline V lookup: CDR1 SQVTM, CDR2 ANQGSEA. CDR3 region: CSVSTTGTGLDEQYF. The CDR3, as DNA: TGCAGCGTTTCCACAACCGGGACAGGGCTCGACGAGCAGTACTTC.

The rearrangement links TRBV6-5 to TRBJ2-1; tentatively, D is TRBD1 or TRBD2 (5 bases each). Trimming stripped 6 bases from V and 6 bases from J, with 18 bases between. Germline V gene lookup returns CDR1 MNHEY and CDR2 SVGAGI. This CDR3 has 15 residues. The CDR3 DNA reads TGTGCCAGCAGCTACGGGGCAGCAGGGAGCAATGAGCAGTTCTTC. This encodes CASSYGAAGSNEQFF.

The V and J genes are TRBV10-1 and TRBJ2-3, with D possibly matching TRBD2 (5 bases). Germline CDR1 and CDR2: WNHNN and SYGVQD (reference sequence). The ends were cut back, 0 bases at V and 0 bases at J, with 10 bases in the middle. The CDR3 loop spans 16 amino acids. In DNA form, the CDR3 reads TGCGCCAGCAGTGAGTCGGTGGACTCTAGCACAGATACGCAGTATTTT. This gives the protein CASSESVDSSTDTQYF.

The J gene is TRBJ2-6, the V gene TRBV4-3, with D perhaps matching TRBD1 (5 bases). V lost 0 bases to trimming and J lost 1 base, with 19 bases between them. This CDR3 comprises 20 residues. CDR1 is LGHNA and CDR2 is YSLEER in the germline V gene. The CDR3 loop reads CASSQDGHQTLSSGANVLTF. In DNA form, the CDR3 reads TGCGCCAGCAGCCAAGATGGACATCAAACGCTTTCTTCTGGGGCCAACGTCCTGACTTTC.

This chain links TRBV7-6 with TRBJ2-2, with 12 bases identical to TRBD2. Trimming at V came to 5 bases and at J to 6 bases, leaving 13 bases not matched to a gene. CDR3 length equals 18 residues. The V gene's germline CDR1 is SGHVS and CDR2 FNYEAQ. CDR3 region: CASSLLAGGPKGPGELFF. The CDR3, as DNA: TGTGCCAGCAGCCTTCTAGCGGGAGGGCCAAAGGGACCCGGGGAGCTGTTTTTT.

This clone has only one observation. The chain has TRBV27 and TRBJ2-7; D is perhaps TRBD1 or TRBD2 (7 bases each). V was cut by 6 bases and J by 2 bases, with 14 bases left in between. From germline, CDR1 is MNHEY and CDR2 SMNVEV (reference sequence). The CDR3 has 14 residues. CDR3 sequence: CASSVRGGTYEQYF. DNA of the CDR3: TGTGCCAGCAGCGTCAGGGGGGGCACCTACGAGCAGTACTTC.

The CDR3 protein is CASSTPKRGNEQFF. The CDR3 nucleotides are TGTGCCAGCAGCACTCCTAAGAGGGGAAATGAGCAGTTCTTC. The chain uses TRBV5-8 and TRBJ2-1; D might be TRBD1 or TRBD2, each matching 5 bases. Trimming stripped 4 bases from V and 7 bases from J, with 15 bases between. The CDR3 runs to 14 residues. The germline gives CDR1 SGHTS, CDR2 YDEGEE.

The chain joins TRBV27 to TRBJ1-1; 9 bases line up with TRBD1. V lost 5 bases to trimming and J lost 2 bases; unmatched junction nucleotides: 15. The CDR3 extends over 18 amino acids. Germline V gene lookup returns CDR1 MNHEY and CDR2 SMNVEV (reference sequence). For the CDR3, the DNA is TGTGCCAGCAGTAGAACGCCGGGACAGGGACTTCGAAACACTGAAGCTTTCTTT. Translated, it gives CASSRTPGQGLRNTEAFF.

This chain uses TRBV27 with TRBJ2-7; 9 bases are a match to TRBD1. Germline V gene data show CDR1 as MNHEY and CDR2 as SMNVEV (reference sequence). The CDR3 length is 14 residues. The V and J ends lost 5 bases and 5 bases, in that order; junction bases with no gene match: 7. The CDR3 coding sequence is TGTGCCAGCAGTCCCGGACAGGGGTTGGACGAGCAGTACTTC. As protein: CASSPGQGLDEQYF.

The chain is built from TRBV27 and TRBJ2-7; TRBD1 is a possible D gene (5 bases). Trimming pared 5 bases from V and 3 bases from J, leaving 14 bases between. CDR3 size: 14 residues. CDR1 MNHEY and CDR2 SMNVEV come from the germline V gene (reference sequence). In DNA, the CDR3 is TGTGCCAGCAGTCGGCAGGGTTTGCTCTACGAGCAGTACTTC. This sequence encodes CASSRQGLLYEQYF.